This entry is about one T cell receptor (beta chain). This clonotype has a handful of counts. Its antigen target is currently unknown. Base qualities were left out, and no much larger clone turns up one base away. This specimen belongs to a study of human T cells and chemical hapten exposure (TCRdb year 2021). For the wider study: For sensitization, 2% DPC in acetone was applied to a 2 cm by 2 cm area of upper inner arm skin. Throughout the roughly 25-week study period, patients were also given weekly therapeutic DPC doses on the scalp. Patch tests used Finn chambers with 0.01% DPC on the upper back, scored after 6 days by International Contact Dermatitis Research Group standards. Most of the patients in the cohort were female, and the cohort covered alopecia areata with under or over 50% scalp involvement, alopecia totalis and alopecia universalis. Libraries were combined into a pool for sequencing, and differences in TCR yield between samples came mainly from small differences in library volumes within the pool. In alopecia patients, the study followed how the peripheral blood TCR repertoire changed in vivo over primary and secondary sensitization to diphenylcyclopropenone (DPC), a hapten. Blood was sampled from patients pre-sensitization (week 0) and at 2, 6 and about 24 weeks after DPC sensitization. Around 30 alopecia patients provided blood for TCR sequencing at one to four time points (pre-sensitization, 2, 6 and 24 weeks). General study outcomes and caveats: A positive correlation was found between the number of PT1 expanded TCRs and patch test score, with significance reached at thresholds 8, 16 and 32 but not 4. Expanded TCRs formed significantly more large CDR3 similarity clusters than pre-sensitization or healthy control sets, consistent with antigen-driven responses. After repeated subsampling, changes were observed in the strength of the expansion versus patch-test correlation and in the threshold at which the correlation became significant. Because every patient had alopecia, a presumed autoimmune disease, the patients' immune response might differ from that of healthy individuals. No change with DPC sensitization was found in the number of TCRs above 1 in 1000 frequency, and no evidence of global repertoire structure alterations was found.

Reading the label with the study, this specimen's time point is: patch test 3, about 24 weeks after DPC sensitization. Sample treatment or condition, as interpreted from the label and publication: therapeutic diphenylcyclopropenone sensitization with weekly scalp DPC. At every patch-test visit, the blood draw took place before the patch test was put on. Eligible patients were aged 18 to 70, diagnosed with alopecia, deemed suitable for DPC therapy, and excluded if pregnant. Total RNA was extracted from unfractionated whole blood collected in Tempus Blood RNA tubes. Receptor amplification or capture employed RACE. TCRdb lists the instrument as NextSeq 500. Library preparation attached unique molecular identifiers to individual cDNA molecules for quantitative, reproducible TCR counting. Both TCR alpha and TCR beta chains were sequenced from each blood RNA sample. For the original study's pipeline: The median number of TCRs per sample was roughly 98,000, ranging from roughly 20,000 to 690,600. V, J and CDR3 annotation of the TCR reads was carried out using the Decombinator software suite. For PS versus PT1 abundance plots, all samples were subsampled to the same number of TCRs (28,000). Expanded TCRs were defined as absent before sensitization and observed at least eight times at the 2-week time point. TCRdb handled the public reads itself, with Q25 trimming in fastp and clone calling in MiXCR, and kept productive beta chains. Here each entry gathers all rows of one CDR3 protein and keeps the most common genes and DNA. Here the V and J calls rest on TCRdb's processing, not on the authors' analysis. The sample has about 52,000 distinct CDR3 sequences on record, roughly 9.5% of them singletons. The ten largest clones capture approximately 15% of the sample.

Measured from the cysteine to the phenylalanine, the CDR3 is 13 residues long. Only the CDR3 DNA is retained, 39 bases long and in frame from the first base. V is pared back by 6 bases and J by 1 base, with 12 bases lying between the germline termini. According to the germline V gene, CDR1 reads SQVTM and CDR2 reads ANQGSEA. The chain couples TRBV29-1 to TRBJ1-1, with the D gene too uncertain to name. This specimen was whole blood, taken in connection with sensitization to the hapten diphenylcyclopropenone (DPC). The sequence came from a woman aged 40-49 years with alopecia areata. Some clones in this sample may be carry-over from other donors' samples. The CDR3 is CSVNKGGNTEAFF. The sequenced DNA is TGCAGCGTCAATAAGGGAGGGAACACTGAAGCTTTCTTT.